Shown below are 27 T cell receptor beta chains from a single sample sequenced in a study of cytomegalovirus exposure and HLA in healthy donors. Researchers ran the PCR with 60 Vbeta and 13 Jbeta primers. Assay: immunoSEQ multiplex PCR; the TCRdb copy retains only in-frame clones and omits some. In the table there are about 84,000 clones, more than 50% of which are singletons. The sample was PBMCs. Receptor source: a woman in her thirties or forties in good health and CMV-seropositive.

CDR3 nucleotide sequence: TGTGCCAGCAGTCCCCTCGGGGGGGCGAGCTCCTACGAGCAGTACTTC. The encoded protein is CASSPLGGASSYEQYF. J is TRBJ2-7 and V is TRBV27; 8 bases fit TRBD2. This CDR3 comprises 16 residues. V lost 5 bases to trimming and J lost 0 bases; unmatched junction nucleotides: 9. CDR1 is MNHEY and CDR2 is SMNVEV in the germline V gene (reference sequence).

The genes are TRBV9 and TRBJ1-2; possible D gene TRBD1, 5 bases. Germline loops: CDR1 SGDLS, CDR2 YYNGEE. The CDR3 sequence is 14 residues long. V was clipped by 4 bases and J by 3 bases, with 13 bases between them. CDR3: CASSRGDQDYGYTF. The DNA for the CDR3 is TGTGCCAGCAGCCGGGGGGATCAGGACTATGGCTACACCTTC. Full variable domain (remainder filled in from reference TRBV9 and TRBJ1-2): DSGVTQTPKHLITATGQRVTLRCSPRSGDLSVYWYQQSLDQGLQFLIQYYNGEERAKGNILERFSAQQFPDLHSELNLSSLELGDSALYFCASSRGDQDYGYTFGSGTRLTVV.

The CDR3 region is CASSPNRGHTEAFF. The DNA of the CDR3 is TGTGCCAGCAGTCCCAACAGGGGACACACTGAAGCTTTCTTT. The V gene is TRBV6-5, the J gene TRBJ1-1; 7 bases line up with TRBD1. Losses at the gene ends were 5 bases for V and 3 bases for J; bases not matched to a gene: 6. CDR1 is MNHEY, CDR2 SVGAGI, per germline. CDR3 size: 14 residues.

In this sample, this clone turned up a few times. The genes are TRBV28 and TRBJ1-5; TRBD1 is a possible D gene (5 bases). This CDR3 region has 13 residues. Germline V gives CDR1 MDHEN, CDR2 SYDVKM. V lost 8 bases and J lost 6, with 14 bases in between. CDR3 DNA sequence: TGTGCCAGCGATATTGCAGGGATTCAGCCCCAGCATTTT. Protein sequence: CASDIAGIQPQHF.

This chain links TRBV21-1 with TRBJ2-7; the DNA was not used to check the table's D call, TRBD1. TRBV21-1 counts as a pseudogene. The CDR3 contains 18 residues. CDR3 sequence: CASSKKKGPGLPKDEQYF. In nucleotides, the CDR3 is TGTGCCAGCAGCAAAAAGAAGGGGCCAGGGCTCCCAAAGGACGAGCAGTACTTC.

Written as DNA, the CDR3 is TGTGCCAGCAGTTATAGAGGGCAGCAGTTCTTC. It translates to CASSYRGQQFF. V gene TRBV6-5 combines with J gene TRBJ2-1, with a possible D match to TRBD2 (5 bases). Germline loops: CDR1 MNHEY, CDR2 SVGAGI. The CDR3 loop spans 11 amino acids. Trimming left V 3 bases short and J 11 bases short, with 8 bases between.

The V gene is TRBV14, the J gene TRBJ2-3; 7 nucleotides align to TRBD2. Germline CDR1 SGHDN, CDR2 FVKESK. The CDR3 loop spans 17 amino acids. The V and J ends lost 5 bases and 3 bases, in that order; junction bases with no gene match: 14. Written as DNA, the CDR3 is TGTGCCAGCAGCTTCCGACTAGCCACCGTCGGTACAGATACGCAGTATTTT. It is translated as CASSFRLATVGTDTQYF.

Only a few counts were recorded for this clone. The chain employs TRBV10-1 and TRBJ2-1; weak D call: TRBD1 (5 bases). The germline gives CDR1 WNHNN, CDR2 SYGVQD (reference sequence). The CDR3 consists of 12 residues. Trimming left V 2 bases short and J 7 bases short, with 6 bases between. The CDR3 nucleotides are TGCGCCAGCAGTGAGCCAGGGAATGAGCAGTTCTTC. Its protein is CASSEPGNEQFF.

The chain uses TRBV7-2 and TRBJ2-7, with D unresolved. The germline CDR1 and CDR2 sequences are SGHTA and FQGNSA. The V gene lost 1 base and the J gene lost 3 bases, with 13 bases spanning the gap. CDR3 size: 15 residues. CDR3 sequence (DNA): TGTGCCAGCAGCTTAGGGAGCAGTTTAAGCTACGAGCAGTACTTC. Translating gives CASSLGSSLSYEQYF.

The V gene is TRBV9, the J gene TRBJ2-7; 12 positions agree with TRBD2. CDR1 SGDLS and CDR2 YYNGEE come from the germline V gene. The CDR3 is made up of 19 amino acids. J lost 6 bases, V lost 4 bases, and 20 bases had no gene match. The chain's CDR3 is CASSPRLAGALSPLSEQYF. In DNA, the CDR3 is TGTGCCAGCAGCCCCAGACTAGCGGGAGCTTTAAGTCCCCTATCCGAGCAGTACTTC.

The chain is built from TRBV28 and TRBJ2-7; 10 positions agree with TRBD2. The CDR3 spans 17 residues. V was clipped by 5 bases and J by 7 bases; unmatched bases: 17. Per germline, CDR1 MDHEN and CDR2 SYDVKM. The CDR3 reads CASSTNRVTLAGREQYF. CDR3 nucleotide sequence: TGTGCCAGCAGTACCAACCGGGTCACACTAGCGGGACGAGAGCAGTACTTC.

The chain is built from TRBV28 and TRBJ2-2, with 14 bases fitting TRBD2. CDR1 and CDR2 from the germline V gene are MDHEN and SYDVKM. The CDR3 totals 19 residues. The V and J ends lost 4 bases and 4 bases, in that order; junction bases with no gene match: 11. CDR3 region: CASSSQPGLAGVITGELFF. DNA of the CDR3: TGTGCCAGCAGTTCCCAGCCGGGACTAGCGGGAGTTATCACCGGGGAGCTGTTTTTT.

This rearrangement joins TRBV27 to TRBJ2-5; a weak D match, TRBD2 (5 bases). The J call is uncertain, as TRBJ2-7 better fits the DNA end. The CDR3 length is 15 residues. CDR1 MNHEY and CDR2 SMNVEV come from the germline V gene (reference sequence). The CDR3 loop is CASSLLRELPYEQYF. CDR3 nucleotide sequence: TGTGCCAGCAGTTTGCTGAGGGAACTACCCTACGAGCAGTACTTC.

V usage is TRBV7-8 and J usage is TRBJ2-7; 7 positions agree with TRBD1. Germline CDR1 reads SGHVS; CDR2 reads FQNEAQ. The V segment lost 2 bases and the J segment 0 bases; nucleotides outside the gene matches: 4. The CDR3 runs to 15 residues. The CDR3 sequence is CASSLKRTGSYEQYF. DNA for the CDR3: TGTGCCAGCAGCTTAAAACGGACAGGCTCCTACGAGCAGTACTTC.

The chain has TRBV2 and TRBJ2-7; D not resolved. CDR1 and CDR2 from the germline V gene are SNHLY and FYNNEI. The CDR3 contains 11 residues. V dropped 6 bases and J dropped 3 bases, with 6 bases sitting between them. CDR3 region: CASRTFYEQYF. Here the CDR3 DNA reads TGTGCCAGCAGGACATTCTACGAGCAGTACTTC.

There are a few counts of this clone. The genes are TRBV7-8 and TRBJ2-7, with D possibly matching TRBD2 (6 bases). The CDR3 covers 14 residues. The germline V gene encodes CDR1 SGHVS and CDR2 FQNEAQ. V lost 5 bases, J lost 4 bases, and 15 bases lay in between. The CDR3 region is CASSINRDSYEQYF. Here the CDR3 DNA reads TGTGCCAGCAGCATCAACCGGGACTCTTACGAGCAGTACTTC.

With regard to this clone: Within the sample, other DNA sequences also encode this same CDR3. CDR3 sequence (DNA): TGTGCCAGCAGCTTAAATCGGCAGGGATCCTACGAGCAGTACTTC. Protein: CASSLNRQGSYEQYF. The chain couples TRBV11-2 to TRBJ2-7; D is perhaps TRBD1 (5 bases). The CDR3 extends over 15 amino acids. The V gene's germline CDR1 is SGHAT and CDR2 FQNNGV. Trimming shortened V by 2 bases and J by 1 base, and 12 bases separated the two germline ends.

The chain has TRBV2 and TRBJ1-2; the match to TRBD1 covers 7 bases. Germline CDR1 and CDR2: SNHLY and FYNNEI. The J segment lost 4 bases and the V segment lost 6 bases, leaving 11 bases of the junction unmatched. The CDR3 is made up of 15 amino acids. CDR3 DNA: TGTGCCAGCAGCCCGACAGGGCTAGTGATCTATGGCTACACCTTC. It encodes CASSPTGLVIYGYTF.

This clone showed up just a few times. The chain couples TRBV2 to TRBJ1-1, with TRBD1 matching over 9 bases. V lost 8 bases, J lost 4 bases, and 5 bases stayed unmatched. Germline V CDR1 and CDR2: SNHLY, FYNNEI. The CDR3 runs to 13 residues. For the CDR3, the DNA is TGTGCCAGCCACCGGGACAGGGCCACTGAAGCTTTCTTT. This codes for CASHRDRATEAFF.

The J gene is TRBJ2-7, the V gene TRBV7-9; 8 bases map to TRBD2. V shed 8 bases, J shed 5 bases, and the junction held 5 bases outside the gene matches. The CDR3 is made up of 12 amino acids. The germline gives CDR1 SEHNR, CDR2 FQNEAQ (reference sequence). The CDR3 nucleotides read TGTGCCAGCGCGGCTAGCGGGCACGAGCAGTACTTC. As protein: CASAASGHEQYF.

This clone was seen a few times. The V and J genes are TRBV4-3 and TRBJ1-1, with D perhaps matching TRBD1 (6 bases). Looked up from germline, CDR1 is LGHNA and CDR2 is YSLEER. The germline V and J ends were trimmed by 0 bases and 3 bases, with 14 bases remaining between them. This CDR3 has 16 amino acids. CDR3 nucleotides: TGCGCCAGCAGCCAAGAGGGGGCAGGGAGGGACACTGAAGCTTTCTTT. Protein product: CASSQEGAGRDTEAFF.

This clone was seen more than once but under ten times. CDR3 in amino acids: CASSRERGQGAGYEQYF. The CDR3 nucleotides are TGCGCCAGCAGCCGGGAGCGCGGACAGGGGGCAGGCTACGAGCAGTACTTC. V usage is TRBV4-3 and J usage is TRBJ2-7; 11 nucleotides line up with TRBD1. This CDR3 contains 17 residues. Germline-derived CDR1 and CDR2 are LGHNA and YSLEER. The V segment lost 4 bases and the J segment 3 bases; nucleotides outside the gene matches: 11.

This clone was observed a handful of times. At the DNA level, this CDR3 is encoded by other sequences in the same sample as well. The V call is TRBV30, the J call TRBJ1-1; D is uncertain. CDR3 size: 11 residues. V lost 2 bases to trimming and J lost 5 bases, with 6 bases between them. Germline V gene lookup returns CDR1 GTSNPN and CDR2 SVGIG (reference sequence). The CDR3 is CAWSRGTEAFF. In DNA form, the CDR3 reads TGTGCCTGGAGTCGAGGGACTGAAGCTTTCTTT.

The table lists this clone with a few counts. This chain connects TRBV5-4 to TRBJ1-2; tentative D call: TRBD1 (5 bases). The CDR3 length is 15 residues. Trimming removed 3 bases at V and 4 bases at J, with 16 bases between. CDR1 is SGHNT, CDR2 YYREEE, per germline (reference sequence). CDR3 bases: TGTGCCAGCAGCTACAGTGGGGCTTGGGGCTATGGCTACACCTTC. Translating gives CASSYSGAWGYGYTF.

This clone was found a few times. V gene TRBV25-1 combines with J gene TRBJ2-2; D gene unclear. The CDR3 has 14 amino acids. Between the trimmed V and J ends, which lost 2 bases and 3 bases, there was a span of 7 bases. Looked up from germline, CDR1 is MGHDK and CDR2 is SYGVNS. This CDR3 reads CASSEQVDTGELFF. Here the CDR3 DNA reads TGTGCCAGCAGTGAACAGGTGGACACCGGGGAGCTGTTTTTT.

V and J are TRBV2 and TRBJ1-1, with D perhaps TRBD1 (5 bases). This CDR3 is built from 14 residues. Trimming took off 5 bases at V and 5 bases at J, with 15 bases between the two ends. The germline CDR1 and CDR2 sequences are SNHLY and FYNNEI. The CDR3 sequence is CASSPDGGWTEAFF. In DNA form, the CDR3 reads TGTGCCAGCAGTCCTGACGGGGGGTGGACTGAAGCTTTCTTT.

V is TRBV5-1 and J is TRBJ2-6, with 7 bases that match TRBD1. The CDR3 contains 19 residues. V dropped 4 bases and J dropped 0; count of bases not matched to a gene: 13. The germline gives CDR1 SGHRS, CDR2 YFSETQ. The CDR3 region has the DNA TGCGCCAGCAGCAGCACGGGACAGATCAAAAGCTCTGGGGCCAACGTCCTGACTTTC. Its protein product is CASSSTGQIKSSGANVLTF.